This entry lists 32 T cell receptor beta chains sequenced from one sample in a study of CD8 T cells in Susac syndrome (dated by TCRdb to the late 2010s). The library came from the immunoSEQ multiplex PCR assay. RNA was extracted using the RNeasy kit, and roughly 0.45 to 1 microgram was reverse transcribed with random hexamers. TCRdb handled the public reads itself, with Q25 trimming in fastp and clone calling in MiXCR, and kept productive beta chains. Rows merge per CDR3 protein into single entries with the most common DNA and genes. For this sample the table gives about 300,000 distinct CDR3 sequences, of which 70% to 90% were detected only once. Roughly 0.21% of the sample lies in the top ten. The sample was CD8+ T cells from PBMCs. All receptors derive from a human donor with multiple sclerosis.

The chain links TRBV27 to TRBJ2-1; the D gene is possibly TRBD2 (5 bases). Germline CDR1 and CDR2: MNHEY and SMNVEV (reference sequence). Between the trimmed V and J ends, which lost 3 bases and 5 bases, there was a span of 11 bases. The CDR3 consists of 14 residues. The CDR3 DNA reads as TGTGCCAGCAGTTTGATCCACGGGGACAATGAGCAGTTCTTC. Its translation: CASSLIHGDNEQFF.

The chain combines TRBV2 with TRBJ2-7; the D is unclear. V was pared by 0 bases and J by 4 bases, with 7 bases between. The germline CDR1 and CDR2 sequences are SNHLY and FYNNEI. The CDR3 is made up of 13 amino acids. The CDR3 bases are TGTGCCAGCAGTGAAGCGCTAGTGTACGAGCAGTACTTC. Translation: CASSEALVYEQYF.

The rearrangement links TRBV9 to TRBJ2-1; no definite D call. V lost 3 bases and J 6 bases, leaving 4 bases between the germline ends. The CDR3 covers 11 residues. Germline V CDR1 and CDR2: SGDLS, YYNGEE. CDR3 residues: CASSAFNEQFF. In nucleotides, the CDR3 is TGTGCCAGCAGCGCGTTCAATGAGCAGTTCTTC.

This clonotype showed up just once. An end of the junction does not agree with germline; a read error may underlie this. CDR3 DNA: TGCAGTGCTCGAGAAGTGGGAATATACGAGCAGTACTTC. It is translated as CSAREVGIYEQYF. The J gene is TRBJ2-7, the V gene TRBV20-1; D is unresolved. The CDR3 has 13 residues. Per the germline V gene, CDR1 is DFQATT and CDR2 is SNEGSKA (reference sequence).

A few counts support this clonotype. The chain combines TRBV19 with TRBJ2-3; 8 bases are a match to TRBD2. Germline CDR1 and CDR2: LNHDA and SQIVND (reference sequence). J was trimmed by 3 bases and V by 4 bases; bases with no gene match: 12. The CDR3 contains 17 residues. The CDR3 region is CASSTYSSSGPTDTQYF. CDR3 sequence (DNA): TGTGCCAGTAGTACCTACTCGTCTAGCGGGCCAACAGATACGCAGTATTTT.

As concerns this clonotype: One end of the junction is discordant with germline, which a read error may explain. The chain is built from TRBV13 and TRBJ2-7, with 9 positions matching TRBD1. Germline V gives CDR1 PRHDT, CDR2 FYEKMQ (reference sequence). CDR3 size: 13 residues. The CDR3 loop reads CASSGDRGYGQYF. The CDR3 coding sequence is TGTGCCAGCAGCGGAGACAGGGGGTACGGGCAGTACTTC.

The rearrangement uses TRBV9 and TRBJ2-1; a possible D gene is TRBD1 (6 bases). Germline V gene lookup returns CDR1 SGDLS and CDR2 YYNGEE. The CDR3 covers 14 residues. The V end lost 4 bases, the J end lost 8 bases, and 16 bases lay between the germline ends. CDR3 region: CASSIIPGDDEQFF. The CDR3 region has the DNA TGTGCCAGCAGCATCATCCCAGGGGACGATGAGCAGTTCTTC. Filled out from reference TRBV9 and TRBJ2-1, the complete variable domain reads DSGVTQTPKHLITATGQRVTLRCSPRSGDLSVYWYQQSLDQGLQFLIQYYNGEERAKGNILERFSAQQFPDLHSELNLSSLELGDSALYFCASSIIPGDDEQFFGPGTRLTVL.

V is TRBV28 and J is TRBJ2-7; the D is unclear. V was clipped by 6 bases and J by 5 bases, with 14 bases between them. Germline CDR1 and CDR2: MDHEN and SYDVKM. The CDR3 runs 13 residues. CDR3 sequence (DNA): TGTGCCAGCAGGTCCGGCAGGATCAACGAGCAGTACTTC. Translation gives CASRSGRINEQYF.

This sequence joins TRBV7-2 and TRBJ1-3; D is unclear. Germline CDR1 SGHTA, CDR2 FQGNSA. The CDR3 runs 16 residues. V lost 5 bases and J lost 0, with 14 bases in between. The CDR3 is CASSTQLLSSGNTIYF. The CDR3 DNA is TGTGCCAGCAGCACCCAGCTACTGTCCTCTGGAAACACCATATATTTT.

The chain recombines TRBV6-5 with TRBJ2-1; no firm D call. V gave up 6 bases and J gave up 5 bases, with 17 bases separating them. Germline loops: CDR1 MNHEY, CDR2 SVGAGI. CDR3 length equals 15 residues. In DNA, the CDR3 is TGTGCCAGCAGCCCTACGTGGGGATACAACAATGAGCAGTTCTTC. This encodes CASSPTWGYNNEQFF.

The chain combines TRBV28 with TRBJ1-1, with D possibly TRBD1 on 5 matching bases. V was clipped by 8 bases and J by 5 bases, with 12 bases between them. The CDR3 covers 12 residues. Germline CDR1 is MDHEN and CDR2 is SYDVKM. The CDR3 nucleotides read TGTGCCAGCGGCCGGGGGAGGACTGAAGCTTTCTTT. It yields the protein CASGRGRTEAFF.

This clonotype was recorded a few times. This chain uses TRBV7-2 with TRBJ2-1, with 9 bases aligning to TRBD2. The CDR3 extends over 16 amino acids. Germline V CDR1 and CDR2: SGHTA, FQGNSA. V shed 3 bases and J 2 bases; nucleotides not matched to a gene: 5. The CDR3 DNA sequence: TGTGCCAGCAGCTTGATAGCGGGAGTTCCCTACAATGAGCAGTTCTTC. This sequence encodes CASSLIAGVPYNEQFF. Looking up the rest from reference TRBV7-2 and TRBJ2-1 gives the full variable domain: GAGVSQSPSNKVTEKGKDVELRCDPISGHTALYWYRQSLGQGLEFLIYFQGNSAPDKSGLPSDRFSAERTGGSVSTLTIQRTQQEDSAVYLCASSLIAGVPYNEQFFGPGTRLTVL.

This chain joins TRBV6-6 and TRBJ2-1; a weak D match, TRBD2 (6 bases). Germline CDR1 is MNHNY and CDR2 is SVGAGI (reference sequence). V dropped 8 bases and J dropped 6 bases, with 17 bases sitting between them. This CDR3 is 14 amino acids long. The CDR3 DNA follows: TGTGCCAGCCATCCGGAGGGCCGGGGCAATGAGCAGTTCTTC. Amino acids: CASHPEGRGNEQFF.

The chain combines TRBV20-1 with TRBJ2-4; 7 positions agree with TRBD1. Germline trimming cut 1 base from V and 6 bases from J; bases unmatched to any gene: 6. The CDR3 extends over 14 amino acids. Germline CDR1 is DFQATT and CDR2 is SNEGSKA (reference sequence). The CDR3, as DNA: TGCAGTGCTAGAGCGAGCGACAGGGCAAACATTCAGTACTTC. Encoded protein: CSARASDRANIQYF.

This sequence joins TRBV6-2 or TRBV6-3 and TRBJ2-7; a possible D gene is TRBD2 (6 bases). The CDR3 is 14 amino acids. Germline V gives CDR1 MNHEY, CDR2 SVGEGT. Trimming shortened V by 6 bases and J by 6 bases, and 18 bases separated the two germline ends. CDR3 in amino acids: CASRVGGTPGEQYF. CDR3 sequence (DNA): TGTGCCAGCAGGGTAGGAGGGACGCCTGGCGAGCAGTACTTC.

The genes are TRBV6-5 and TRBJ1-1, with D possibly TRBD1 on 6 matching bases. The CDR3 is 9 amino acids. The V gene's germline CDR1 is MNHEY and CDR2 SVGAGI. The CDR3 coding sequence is TGTACGAGGGGGACTGAAGCTTTCTTT. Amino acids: CTRGTEAFF.

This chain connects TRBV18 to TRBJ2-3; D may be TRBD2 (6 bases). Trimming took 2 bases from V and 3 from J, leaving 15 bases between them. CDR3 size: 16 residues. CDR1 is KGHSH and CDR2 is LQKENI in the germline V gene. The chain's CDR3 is CASSPEWGERTDTQYF. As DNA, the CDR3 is TGTGCCAGCTCACCAGAATGGGGGGAGAGGACAGATACGCAGTATTTT.

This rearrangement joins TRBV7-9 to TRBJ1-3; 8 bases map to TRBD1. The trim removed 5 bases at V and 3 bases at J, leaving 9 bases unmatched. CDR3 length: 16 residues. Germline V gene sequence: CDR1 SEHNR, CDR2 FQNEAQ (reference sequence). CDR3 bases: TGTGCCAGCAGCCCCCGGACAGGGTCGGGTGGAAACACCATATATTTT. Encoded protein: CASSPRTGSGGNTIYF.

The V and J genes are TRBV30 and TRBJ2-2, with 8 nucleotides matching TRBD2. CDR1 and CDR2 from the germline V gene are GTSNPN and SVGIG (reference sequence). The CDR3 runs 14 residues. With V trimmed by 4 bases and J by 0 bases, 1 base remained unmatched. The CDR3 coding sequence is TGTGCCTGGAAGCGGGAGACGAACACCGGGGAGCTGTTTTTT. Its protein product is CAWKRETNTGELFF.

The CDR3 loop reads CASGLRVGEFF. The CDR3 DNA follows: TGTGCCAGCGGCTTGCGCGTCGGCGAATTCTTC. The chain uses TRBV2 and TRBJ2-1; D gene ambiguous. Germline CDR1 is SNHLY and CDR2 is FYNNEI. Trimming left V 8 bases short and J 16 bases short, with 18 bases between. The CDR3 has 11 amino acids.

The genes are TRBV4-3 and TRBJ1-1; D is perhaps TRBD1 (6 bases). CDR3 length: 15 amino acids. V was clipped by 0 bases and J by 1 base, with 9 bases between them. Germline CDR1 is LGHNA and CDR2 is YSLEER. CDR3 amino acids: CASSQDRGGNTEAFF. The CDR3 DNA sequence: TGCGCCAGCAGCCAAGACAGGGGAGGGAACACTGAAGCTTTCTTT.

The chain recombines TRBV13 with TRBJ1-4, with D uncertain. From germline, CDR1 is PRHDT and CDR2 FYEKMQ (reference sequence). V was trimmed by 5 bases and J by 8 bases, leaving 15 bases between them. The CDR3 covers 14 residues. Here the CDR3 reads CASSLGPMYEKLFF. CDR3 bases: TGTGCCAGCAGCCTTGGCCCTATGTACGAAAAACTGTTTTTT. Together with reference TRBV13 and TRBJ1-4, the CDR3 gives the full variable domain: AAGVIQSPRHLIKEKRETATLKCYPIPRHDTVYWYQQGPGQDPQFLISFYEKMQSDKGSIPDRFSAQQFSDYHSELNMSSLELGDSALYFCASSLGPMYEKLFFGSGTQLSVL.

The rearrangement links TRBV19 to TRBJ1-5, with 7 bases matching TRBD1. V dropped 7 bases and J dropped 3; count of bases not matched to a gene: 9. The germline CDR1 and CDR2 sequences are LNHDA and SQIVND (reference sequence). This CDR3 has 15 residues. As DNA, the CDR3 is TGTGCCAGTATGGCGGGGGACAGCTACAATCAGCCCCAGCATTTT. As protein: CASMAGDSYNQPQHF. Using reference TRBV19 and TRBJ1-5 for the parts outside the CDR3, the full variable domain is DGGITQSPKYLFRKEGQNVTLSCEQNLNHDAMYWYRQDPGQGLRLIYYSQIVNDFQKGDIAEGYSVSREKKESFPLTVTSAQKNPTAFYLCASMAGDSYNQPQHFGDGTRLSIL.

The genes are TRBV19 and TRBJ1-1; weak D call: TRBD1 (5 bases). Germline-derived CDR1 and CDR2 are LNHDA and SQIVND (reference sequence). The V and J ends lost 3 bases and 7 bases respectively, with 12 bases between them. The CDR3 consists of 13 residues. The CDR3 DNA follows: TGTGCCAGTAGTATTGGGGGAGGAGGTGAAGCTTTCTTT. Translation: CASSIGGGGEAFF.

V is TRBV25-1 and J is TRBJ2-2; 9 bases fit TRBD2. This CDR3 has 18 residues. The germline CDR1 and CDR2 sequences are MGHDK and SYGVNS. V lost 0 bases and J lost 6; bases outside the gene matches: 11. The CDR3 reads CASSEYLAGEWGAGELFF. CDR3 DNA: TGTGCCAGCAGTGAATATTTAGCGGGAGAATGGGGGGCCGGGGAGCTGTTTTTT. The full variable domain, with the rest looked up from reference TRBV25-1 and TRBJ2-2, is EADIYQTPRYLVIGTGKKITLECSQTMGHDKMYWYQQDPGMELHLIHYSYGVNSTEKGDLSSESTVSRIRTEHFPLTLESARPSHTSQYLCASSEYLAGEWGAGELFFGEGSRLTVL.

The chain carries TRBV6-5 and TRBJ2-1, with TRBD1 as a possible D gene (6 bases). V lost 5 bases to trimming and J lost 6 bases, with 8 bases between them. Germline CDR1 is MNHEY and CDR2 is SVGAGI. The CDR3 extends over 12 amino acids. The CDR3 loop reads CASSQQGNEQFF. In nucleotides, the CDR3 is TGTGCCAGCAGTCAACAGGGCAATGAGCAGTTCTTC.

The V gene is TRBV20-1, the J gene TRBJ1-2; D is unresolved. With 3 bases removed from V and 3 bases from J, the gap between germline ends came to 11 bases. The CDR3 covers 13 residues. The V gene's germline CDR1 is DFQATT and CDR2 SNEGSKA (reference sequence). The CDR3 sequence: CSASVGIYYGYTF. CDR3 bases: TGCAGTGCTAGTGTCGGGATCTACTATGGCTACACCTTC.

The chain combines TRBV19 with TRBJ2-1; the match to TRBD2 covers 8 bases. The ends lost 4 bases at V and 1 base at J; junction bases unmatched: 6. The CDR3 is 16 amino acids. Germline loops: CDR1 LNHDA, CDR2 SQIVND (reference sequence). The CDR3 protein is CASSTDGRGSYNEQFF. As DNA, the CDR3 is TGTGCCAGTAGTACGGACGGGAGGGGGTCCTACAATGAGCAGTTCTTC.

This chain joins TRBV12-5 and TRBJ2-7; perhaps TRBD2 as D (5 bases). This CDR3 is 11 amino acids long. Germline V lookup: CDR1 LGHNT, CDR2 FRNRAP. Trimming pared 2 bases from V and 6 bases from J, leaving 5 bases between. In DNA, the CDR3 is TGTGCTAGTGGTTTGACTAGCGAGCAGTACTTC. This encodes CASGLTSEQYF.

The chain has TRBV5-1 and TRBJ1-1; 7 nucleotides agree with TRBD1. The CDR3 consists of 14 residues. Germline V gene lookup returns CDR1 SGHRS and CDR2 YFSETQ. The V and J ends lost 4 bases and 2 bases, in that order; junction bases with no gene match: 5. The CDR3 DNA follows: TGCGCCAGCAGCGGATACAGGGGAAACACTGAAGCTTTCTTT. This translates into CASSGYRGNTEAFF.

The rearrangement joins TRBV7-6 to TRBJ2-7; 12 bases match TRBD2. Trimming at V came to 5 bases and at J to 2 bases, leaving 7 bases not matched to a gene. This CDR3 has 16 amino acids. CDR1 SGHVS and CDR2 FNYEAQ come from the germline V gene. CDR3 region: CASSAGLAGPTYEQYF. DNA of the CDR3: TGTGCCAGCAGCGCGGGACTAGCGGGTCCTACCTACGAGCAGTACTTC.

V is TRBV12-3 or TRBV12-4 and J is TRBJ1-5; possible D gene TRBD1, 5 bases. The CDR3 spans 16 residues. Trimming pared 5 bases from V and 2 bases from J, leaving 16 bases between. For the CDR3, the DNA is TGTGCCAGCAGTAGGGGTCTGGGAGGGGGCAATCAGCCCCAGCATTTT. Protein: CASSRGLGGGNQPQHF.